A single sample gave rise to the 27 T cell receptor beta chains below, sequenced in a study of T cells in narcolepsy. Measured with immunoSEQ multiplex PCR; TCRdb has only the in-frame clones, and not every one. This sample has approximately 25,000 clones, with just over 60% found just once. The sequenced material came from memory (CD45RA-) CD4+ T cells from blood. These receptors came from a human donor in good health.

There are a few counts of this clone. This chain uses TRBV6-1 with TRBJ1-5; 7 bases fit TRBD1. The CDR3 is 15 amino acids. The germline gives CDR1 MNHNS, CDR2 SASEGT. V trimming: 5 bases; J trimming: 4 bases; junction bases outside the gene matches: 8. Here the CDR3 reads CASSKQGQVNQPQHF. CDR3 nucleotide sequence: TGTGCCAGCAGTAAACAGGGGCAAGTTAATCAGCCCCAGCATTTT.

V usage is TRBV6-6 and J usage is TRBJ2-5, with D possibly TRBD2 on 7 matching bases. Germline V gives CDR1 MNHNY, CDR2 SVGAGI (reference sequence). Deletions cut 2 bases from V and 2 bases from J, with 12 bases between. The CDR3 runs 15 residues. CDR3 protein: CASSYRRGGQETQYF. The CDR3 DNA follows: TGTGCCAGCAGTTACAGGAGGGGGGGGCAAGAGACCCAGTACTTC.

With respect to this clone: One junction end does not reproduce the germline sequence, and a read error may be involved. This chain uses TRBV7-8 with TRBJ1-5, with D possibly being TRBD1 (5 bases). The CDR3 runs to 12 residues. Germline V gene lookup returns CDR1 SGHVS and CDR2 FQNEAQ. DNA for the CDR3: TGTGCCAGCAGTTTAGGGGCGCGGGCCCAGCATTTT. Translation gives CASSLGARAQHF. Combining the CDR3 with reference TRBV7-8 and TRBJ1-5 gives the whole variable domain GAGVSQSPRYKVAKRGQDVALRCDPISGHVSLFWYQQALGQGPEFLTYFQNEAQLDKSGLPSDRFFAERPEGSVSTLKIQRTQQEDSAVYLCASSLGARAQHFGDGTRLSIL.

This sequence joins TRBV6-1 and TRBJ2-3; possibly TRBD1 or TRBD2 for D (5 bases each). Germline CDR1 is MNHNS and CDR2 is SASEGT. The CDR3 covers 15 residues. V lost 2 bases to trimming and J lost 0 bases, with 9 bases between them. CDR3: CASSEKGPSTDTQYF. The CDR3 bases are TGTGCCAGCAGTGAAAAGGGACCTAGCACAGATACGCAGTATTTT.

This rearrangement joins TRBV18 to TRBJ2-5; no clear D gene. The CDR3 consists of 13 residues. Germline CDR1 KGHSH, CDR2 LQKENI. The V gene lost 6 bases and the J gene lost 5 bases, with 13 bases spanning the gap. As DNA, the CDR3 is TGTGCCAGCTCTCAAACCGTCTATGAGACCCAGTACTTC. It is translated as CASSQTVYETQYF.

The chain couples TRBV9 to TRBJ2-5; 7 nucleotides line up with TRBD1. Losses at the gene ends were 3 bases for V and 7 bases for J; bases not matched to a gene: 9. Germline V CDR1 and CDR2: SGDLS, YYNGEE. The CDR3 totals 14 residues. The CDR3 is CASSETGKSGTQYF. CDR3 nucleotides: TGTGCCAGCAGCGAGACAGGGAAATCGGGGACCCAGTACTTC. The complete variable domain, with remaining parts taken from reference TRBV9 and TRBJ2-5, reads DSGVTQTPKHLITATGQRVTLRCSPRSGDLSVYWYQQSLDQGLQFLIQYYNGEERAKGNILERFSAQQFPDLHSELNLSSLELGDSALYFCASSETGKSGTQYFGPGTRLLVL.

As to this clone: This CDR3 is also generated by other DNA sequences in the sample. The V and J genes are TRBV2 and TRBJ1-6; no reliable D call. V was shortened by 9 bases and J by 2 bases, with 8 bases between the two germline ends. CDR3 length: 13 amino acids. Germline CDR1 SNHLY, CDR2 FYNNEI. The CDR3, as DNA: TGTGCCAGTAGGCCGCCCTATAATTCACCCCTCCACTTT. It is translated as CASRPPYNSPLHF.

This clone was counted between two and nine times. The J gene is TRBJ1-1, the V gene TRBV5-1; 9 positions agree with TRBD1. CDR1 is SGHRS, CDR2 YFSETQ, per germline. The CDR3 loop spans 14 amino acids. Trimming at V came to 4 bases and at J to 1 base, leaving 2 bases not matched to a gene. Here the CDR3 DNA reads TGCGCCAGCAGCCGGGGACAGGGGAACACTGAAGCTTTCTTT. Translating it yields CASSRGQGNTEAFF.

This clone has only one observation. This chain connects TRBV7-8 to TRBJ1-1; D is possibly TRBD1 (5 bases). V lost 5 bases, J lost 2 bases, and 21 bases lay in between. The CDR3 runs to 17 residues. Germline CDR1 SGHVS, CDR2 FQNEAQ. The CDR3 region is CASSQGGRGRGNTEAFF. In nucleotides, the CDR3 is TGTGCCAGCAGCCAGGGCGGACGGGGACGAGGAAACACTGAAGCTTTCTTT.

With respect to this clone: Other DNA sequences in the sample encode the same CDR3. The genes are TRBV11-2 and TRBJ2-7; TRBD1 agrees at 9 bases. This CDR3 region has 15 residues. Trimming removed 3 bases from V and 4 bases from J; junction bases left unmatched: 7. The germline gives CDR1 SGHAT, CDR2 FQNNGV. The CDR3 is CASSLDTGGPYEQYF. CDR3 DNA: TGTGCCAGCAGCTTGGATACAGGGGGCCCTTACGAGCAGTACTTC.

This clone is labeled as medium-sized. This chain connects TRBV28 to TRBJ2-7; D is unresolved. V was shortened by 5 bases and J by 4 bases, with 12 bases between the two germline ends. The CDR3 contains 13 residues. The V gene's germline CDR1 is MDHEN and CDR2 SYDVKM. CDR3: CASSRGSSYEQYF. The CDR3 bases are TGTGCCAGCAGTCGTGGTTCATCGTACGAGCAGTACTTC.

The chain joins TRBV5-1 to TRBJ1-6; D possibly corresponds to TRBD1 (5 bases). The ends were cut back, 4 bases at V and 10 bases at J, with 15 bases in the middle. The CDR3 is made up of 14 amino acids. Germline V lookup: CDR1 SGHRS, CDR2 YFSETQ. CDR3 residues: CASSLSGSGSPLHF. The CDR3 bases are TGCGCCAGCAGCCTGTCCGGCTCAGGGTCACCCCTCCACTTT.

CDR3 in DNA: TGTGCCAGCAGCCAGCCTAGCGGGGGTACTTGGGGCACAGATACGCAGTATTTT. This gives the protein CASSQPSGGTWGTDTQYF. The chain is built from TRBV11-2 and TRBJ2-3; 10 nucleotides align to TRBD2. The germline gives CDR1 SGHAT, CDR2 FQNNGV. The junction had 12 bases not matched to a gene; V was cut back by 5 bases and J by 1 base. The CDR3 consists of 18 residues.

A few counts support this clone. The chain has TRBV6-1 and TRBJ1-2, with 10 bases that match TRBD1. From germline, CDR1 is MNHNS and CDR2 SASEGT. The V gene end was trimmed by 10 bases and the J gene end by 5 bases; junction bases not matched to a gene: 13. The CDR3 is 15 residues long. The CDR3 DNA is TGTGCCACCACGACGTGGGACAGGGGAATTTATGGCTACACCTTC. The encoded protein is CATTTWDRGIYGYTF.

The chain uses TRBV29-1 and TRBJ1-1; D is unresolved. In germline, CDR1 is SQVTM, CDR2 ANQGSEA. This CDR3 is built from 14 residues. V lost 4 bases and J lost 0, with 12 bases in between. Here the CDR3 DNA reads TGCAGCGTTGCGAACGGACGGATGAACACTGAAGCTTTCTTT. It encodes CSVANGRMNTEAFF. The variable domain in full, completed from reference TRBV29-1 and TRBJ1-1, reads SAVISQKPSRDICQRGTSLTIQCQVDSQVTMMFWYRQQPGQSLTLIATANQGSEATYESGFVIDKFPISRPNLTFSTLTVSNMSPEDSSIYLCSVANGRMNTEAFFGQGTRLTVV.

This chain links TRBV19 with TRBJ1-1; weak D call: TRBD1 (6 bases). Germline V lookup: CDR1 LNHDA, CDR2 SQIVND (reference sequence). The CDR3 runs to 14 residues. V dropped 5 bases and J dropped 5 bases, with 15 bases sitting between them. In nucleotides, the CDR3 is TGTGCCAGTAGTTATAATGGGGGGCGGACTGAAGCTTTCTTT. Amino acid sequence: CASSYNGGRTEAFF.

This clone was observed a few times. The V gene is TRBV30, the J gene TRBJ1-1, with D hard to call. V dropped 3 bases and J dropped 1 base, with 9 bases sitting between them. The CDR3 is 13 residues long. From germline, CDR1 is GTSNPN and CDR2 SVGIG (reference sequence). The CDR3 sequence is CAWRVRGNTEAFF. The CDR3, as DNA: TGTGCCTGGAGGGTGCGGGGGAACACTGAAGCTTTCTTT.

V gene TRBV5-4 combines with J gene TRBJ1-6, with 7 bases identical to TRBD1. J was trimmed by 7 bases and V by 0 bases; bases with no gene match: 4. Germline CDR1 SGHNT, CDR2 YYREEE (reference sequence). The length of the CDR3 is 15 residues. CDR3 region: CASSLVQGENSPLHF. DNA for the CDR3: TGTGCCAGCAGCTTGGTTCAGGGGGAAAATTCACCCCTCCACTTT.

This clone was counted only a few times. In DNA, the CDR3 is TGTGCCAGCAGCAGAGAGGGGACAGGGAAGCTCTACGAGCAGTACTTC. The encoded protein is CASSREGTGKLYEQYF. J is TRBJ2-7 and V is TRBV7-2; 9 nucleotides align to TRBD1. The CDR3 totals 16 residues. With V trimmed by 5 bases and J by 3 bases, 11 bases remained unmatched. In germline, CDR1 is SGHTA, CDR2 FQGNSA.

The rearrangement links TRBV5-5 to TRBJ1-5; TRBD1 is a possible D gene (5 bases). Germline V gene data show CDR1 as SGHKS and CDR2 as YYEKEE (reference sequence). V lost 4 bases and J lost 7, with 21 bases in between. The CDR3 is 16 amino acids. The CDR3 coding sequence is TGTGCCAGCAGCCTGATTGCAGGGTGGGGTGACCAGCCCCAGCATTTT. Translating it yields CASSLIAGWGDQPQHF.

V is TRBV16 and J is TRBJ1-3; no reliable D call. The germline V gene has CDR1 KGHSY and CDR2 FQNENV. V lost 3 bases to trimming and J lost 0 bases, with 6 bases between them. This CDR3 spans 14 amino acids. The CDR3 loop reads CASSQGRSGNTIYF. The CDR3 DNA sequence: TGTGCCAGCAGCCAGGGTCGCTCTGGAAACACCATATATTTT.

This clone was detected once. V gene TRBV7-9 combines with J gene TRBJ2-5; 7 bases agree with TRBD2. The germline V gene encodes CDR1 SEHNR and CDR2 FQNEAQ (reference sequence). This CDR3 region has 13 residues. Trimming cost V 7 bases and J 5 bases; bases outside gene matches: 7. The CDR3 region has the DNA TGTGCCAGCACCTCGATGGGGGGGGAGACCCAGTACTTC. The encoded protein is CASTSMGGETQYF.

This chain joins TRBV28 and TRBJ2-3, with D possibly TRBD2 on 6 matching bases. The V end lost 6 bases, the J end lost 5 bases, and 18 bases lay between the germline ends. This CDR3 is built from 15 residues. CDR1 is MDHEN and CDR2 is SYDVKM in the germline V gene. CDR3 protein: CASSPIGLGGDTQYF. The CDR3 bases are TGTGCCAGCAGCCCGATTGGGCTGGGAGGAGATACGCAGTATTTT.

This chain connects TRBV10-2 to TRBJ2-7; 8 nucleotides match TRBD1. This CDR3 contains 13 residues. V dropped 8 bases and J dropped 5; count of bases not matched to a gene: 8. Germline V CDR1 and CDR2: WSHSY, SAAADI. The CDR3 DNA is TGCGCCAGCTATGGACAGGGTTTTAACGAGCAGTACTTC. Protein sequence: CASYGQGFNEQYF.

The genes are TRBV20-1 and TRBJ1-2; D perhaps matches TRBD1 (5 bases). This CDR3 comprises 10 residues. The germline gives CDR1 DFQATT, CDR2 SNEGSKA (reference sequence). The V end was cut by 5 bases, the J end by 6 bases, with 7 bases between. The CDR3 here is CSAGQNGYTF. DNA of the CDR3: TGCAGTGCTGGACAAAATGGCTACACCTTC.

This chain joins TRBV7-8 and TRBJ1-2; D is unresolved. V lost 5 bases, J lost 4 bases, and 23 bases lay in between. This CDR3 comprises 17 residues. Looked up from germline, CDR1 is SGHVS and CDR2 is FQNEAQ. The CDR3, as DNA: TGTGCCAGCAGCCTATCGTGGGTTACCCGAAAGACCTATGGCTACACCTTC. Encoded protein: CASSLSWVTRKTYGYTF.

The J gene is TRBJ2-7, the V gene TRBV2; 10 nucleotides match TRBD2. The CDR3 contains 13 residues. Trimming took 7 bases from V and 7 from J; bases not matched to a gene: 7. The germline V gene encodes CDR1 SNHLY and CDR2 FYNNEI. The CDR3 region has the DNA TGTGCCAGCAAGCTAGCGGGAGCTGGGGAGCAGTACTTC. Translated: CASKLAGAGEQYF.